The clone carrying this TCR beta chain was picked up many times. V lost 6 bases and J 7 bases, leaving 9 bases between the germline ends. The CDR3 consists of 11 residues. CDR1 is SNHLY and CDR2 is FYNNEI in the germline V gene. The sample comes from a study of kidney transplant recipient with SARS-CoV-2 infection. TCRdb re-derived calls from the reads in MiXCR, one entry per CDR3 protein. The repertoire holds roughly 250,000 distinct CDR3 sequences, with about 30% as singletons. J is TRBJ1-1 and V is TRBV2; no reliable D call. Specimen: a blood sample, collected at baseline and between days 110 and 120 from a kidney transplant recipient. This clonotype was obtained from a male patient in his thirties who had COVID-19 and was a kidney transplant recipient. The T cells may come from the graft donor. CDR3 region: CASSRAHEAFF. CDR3 sequence (DNA): TGTGCCAGCAGCCGGGCTCATGAAGCTTTCTTT.